Listed below are T cell receptor beta chains from one sample, sequenced in a study of T cell responses to AZD1222 COVID-19 vaccine. Data came from immunoSEQ multiplex PCR; TCRdb stores just in-frame clones and leaves some out. The sample lists 150,000 to 200,000 clones, 90% to 95% seen once, with about 3.5% in the top ten. The sample in question was peripheral blood, obtained 28 days after the second dose of the MenACWY control vaccine. All receptors derive from an adult who received the MenACWY meningococcal vaccine as a control. The conserved cysteine and the conserved F or W are not part of the CDR3 here. The order of the fields is V gene, J gene, CDR3 length, CDR3 protein.

V: TRBV19
J: TRBJ2-6
length: 17
CDR3: ASTLRGSGRLGGANVLT

V: TRBV19
J: TRBJ1-4
length: 13
CDR3: ASSIAGGTNEKLF

V: TRBV4-3
J: TRBJ2-7
length: 13
CDR3: ASSQDGSGTYEQY

V: TRBV18
J: TRBJ2-7
length: 11
CDR3: ASSRSSAYEQY

V: TRBV7-6
J: TRBJ1-5
length: 11
CDR3: ASSATGGQPQH

V: TRBV28
J: TRBJ2-1
length: 13
CDR3: ASRAASGSFGEQF

V: TRBV6-5
J: TRBJ2-7
length: 10
CDR3: ASRGDTNEQY

V: TRBV7-3
J: TRBJ2-3
length: 13
CDR3: ASSPRLGESDTQY

V: TRBV24-1
J: TRBJ2-7
length: 11
CDR3: ATSDTRDYEQY

V: TRBV9
J: TRBJ2-3
length: 14
CDR3: ASSATWASGTDTQY

V: TRBV5-4
J: TRBJ1-1
length: 11
CDR3: ASSLEASSEAF

V: TRBV18
J: TRBJ2-3
length: 14
CDR3: ASSHTSGSSTDTQY

V: TRBV2
J: TRBJ2-7
length: 14
CDR3: ASRHRGVGGTYEQY

V: TRBV5-1
J: TRBJ2-3
length: 12
CDR3: ASSLGRLTDTQY

V: TRBV11-2
J: TRBJ2-7
length: 12
CDR3: ASSEPLGPYEQY

V: TRBV6-5
J: TRBJ2-7
length: 12
CDR3: ASSYSEGSYEQY

V: TRBV7-2
J: TRBJ2-3
length: 12
CDR3: ASSPPPGAFTQY

V: TRBV13
J: TRBJ2-7
length: 12
CDR3: ASSPWTEAYEQY

V: TRBV19
J: TRBJ2-1
length: 15
CDR3: ASSINRVRGRGNEQF

V: TRBV7-2
J: TRBJ2-7
length: 16
CDR3: ASSLTTTGAGVFYEQY

V: TRBV15
J: TRBJ1-2
length: 15
CDR3: ATSRDPKGGRLDGYT

V: TRBV9
J: TRBJ2-1
length: 14
CDR3: ASSVAAGGSYNEQF

V: TRBV7-2
J: TRBJ2-7
length: 10
CDR3: ASSLVSYEQY

V: TRBV10-3
J: TRBJ2-3
length: 12
CDR3: AIRLAGSGDTQY

V: TRBV11-2
J: TRBJ2-2
length: 14
CDR3: ASSSPSGSYTGELF

V: TRBV11-2
J: TRBJ2-1
length: 9
CDR3: ASSLSPGMV

V: TRBV6-5
J: TRBJ2-7
length: 11
CDR3: ASRSLLSHEQY

V: TRBV28
J: TRBJ1-5
length: 13
CDR3: ASSLRQHSNQPQH

V: TRBV5-1
J: TRBJ1-4
length: 12
CDR3: ASRRGRGNEKLF

V: TRBV5-6
J: TRBJ2-2
length: 12
CDR3: ASSLVRTAGELF

V: TRBV28
J: TRBJ2-7
length: 12
CDR3: ASSLTKRGREQY

V: TRBV30
J: TRBJ2-7
length: 13
CDR3: AWSKAGGFSYEQY

V: TRBV18
J: TRBJ2-7
length: 12
CDR3: ASTQGGLFYEQY

V: TRBV24-1
J: TRBJ1-5
length: 10
CDR3: ATSDWNQPQH

V: TRBV7-9
J: TRBJ1-5
length: 10
CDR3: ASSKGAEPQH

V: TRBV7-6
J: TRBJ1-5
length: 14
CDR3: ASSLGTGRSNQPQH

V: TRBV23-1
J: TRBJ1-3
length: 18
CDR3: ASLGGVPPRDRVWRDTIY

V: TRBV21-1
J: TRBJ1-1
length: 9
CDR3: ASSPSPGQF

V: TRBV5-1
J: TRBJ2-1
length: 12
CDR3: ASSLSGSVYEQF

V: TRBV11-2
J: TRBJ2-2
length: 13
CDR3: ASSPREEVTGELF

V: TRBV27
J: TRBJ2-7
length: 14
CDR3: ASSLSTSGSQYEQY

V: TRBV28
J: TRBJ2-3
length: 15
CDR3: ASSALTGRNHTDTQY

V: TRBV18
J: TRBJ1-1
length: 13
CDR3: ASSPTRTPNTEAF

V: TRBV28
J: TRBJ1-2
length: 14
CDR3: ASSLPGDLLIWSYT

V: TRBV6-6
J: TRBJ1-2
length: 12
CDR3: ASSYSTQDRGYT

V: TRBV7-2
J: TRBJ2-4
length: 15
CDR3: ASSYPTGSFGKNIQY

V: TRBV29-1
J: TRBJ2-4
length: 10
CDR3: SGETGLHIQY

V: TRBV7-2
J: TRBJ2-1
length: 12
CDR3: ASSGTGAINEQF

V: TRBV24-1
J: TRBJ2-5
length: 16
CDR3: ATSEARGEWSSQGTQY

V: TRBV19
J: TRBJ1-1
length: 13
CDR3: ASSIDGRGNTEAF

V: TRBV7-2
J: TRBJ2-7
length: 12
CDR3: ASSRVAGEVEQY

V: TRBV7-9
J: TRBJ1-4
length: 11
CDR3: ASSVDRNEKLF

V: TRBV9
J: TRBJ1-1
length: 11
CDR3: ASSVARNTEAF

V: TRBV5-1
J: TRBJ1-2
length: 13
CDR3: ASPQEGAPNYGYT

V: TRBV7-3
J: TRBJ2-2
length: 11
CDR3: ASRPSGTGELF

V: TRBV29-1
J: TRBJ2-7
length: 10
CDR3: SVVRESYEQY

V: TRBV29-1
J: TRBJ1-1
length: 12
CDR3: SVIVWGGNTEAF

V: TRBV28
J: TRBJ2-1
length: 13
CDR3: ASSLQQGATNEQF

V: TRBV14
J: TRBJ2-7
length: 13
CDR3: ASSQDSPPSDEQY